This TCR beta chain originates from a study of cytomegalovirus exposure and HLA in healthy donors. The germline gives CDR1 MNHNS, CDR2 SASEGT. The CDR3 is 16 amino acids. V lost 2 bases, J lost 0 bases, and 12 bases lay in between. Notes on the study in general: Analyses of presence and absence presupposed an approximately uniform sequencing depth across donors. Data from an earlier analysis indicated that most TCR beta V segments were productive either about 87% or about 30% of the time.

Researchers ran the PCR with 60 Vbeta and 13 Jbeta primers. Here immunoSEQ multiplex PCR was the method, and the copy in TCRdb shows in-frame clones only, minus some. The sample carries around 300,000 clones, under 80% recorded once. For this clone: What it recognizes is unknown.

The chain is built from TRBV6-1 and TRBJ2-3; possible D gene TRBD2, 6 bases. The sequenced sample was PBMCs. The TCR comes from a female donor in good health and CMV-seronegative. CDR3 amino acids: CASSETEGTSTDTQYF. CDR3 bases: TGTGCCAGCAGTGAAACGGAGGGTACTAGCACAGATACGCAGTATTTT.